The count of the clone carrying this T cell receptor beta chain is one. This entry is derived from a study of blood T cell repertoires in COVID-19. Study-wide context: Samples representing acute and convalescent COVID-19 were sourced from the United States, Italy and Spain. PBMCs, B-cell-depleted T cells, or T cells provided the cDNA or gDNA that made up the material.

Original methodology: Reference gene primers were amplified, and this amplification served to estimate nucleated cell counts. Profiled with immunoSEQ multiplex PCR; TCRdb holds only in-frame clones, not every one. V, J and clone size derive from that table, while D and trimming were established from the DNA sequence. Counted here are more than 200,000 clones, about 86% occurring once; the ten biggest clones make up 4.4%. This CDR3 is built from 16 residues. V was clipped by 0 bases and J by 8 bases; unmatched bases: 13. Germline values: CDR1 SGDLS, CDR2 YYNGEE. The chain carries TRBV9 and TRBJ1-2; 7 bases line up with TRBD1. The sequenced sample consisted of peripheral blood. The clonotype comes from a man between 45 and 60 years old with active or convalescent COVID-19. Here the CDR3 reads CASSVDHGTVKFGYTF. The CDR3 region has the DNA TGTGCCAGCAGCGTAGACCACGGGACAGTTAAGTTCGGCTACACCTTC.